Sequencing of this T cell receptor beta chain was carried out in a study of metastatic and nonmetastatic thyroid tumors. In the study overall: Patients with malignant and benign thyroid disease provided blood and tumor or nodule tissue, whose repertoires were compared.

Overall study findings and caveats: Compared with benign nodules, malignant thyroid tumors were reported to have significantly higher TCR beta diversity in both blood and tumor.

Notes on this clone: No antigen is known for it.

No treatment of any kind had been given to any patient before thyroid surgery. Authors' processing steps: Variation in CDR3 across clinicopathological groups served as the basis for constructing a distant-metastasis classifier in papillary thyroid cancer. TCRdb re-analyzed the PCR reads using MiXCR. TCRdb's processing, not the authors', yielded these V and J calls. The table records 20,000 to 30,000 clones, roughly 20% of them present only once. This TCR derives from a male donor with papillary thyroid cancer or a benign thyroid nodule (not recorded which). Some clones in this sample may be carry-over from other donors' samples. The sequenced sample was blood.

The CDR3 sequence is CASSAALAGGPWSSYEQYF. The CDR3 coding sequence is TGTGCCAGCAGTGCCGCTCTAGCTGGAGGTCCCTGGAGCTCCTACGAGCAGTACTTC. The V and J genes are TRBV2 and TRBJ2-7, with a possible D match to TRBD2 (5 bases). Germline V gives CDR1 SNHLY, CDR2 FYNNEI. The CDR3 loop spans 19 amino acids. V was cut by 4 bases and J by 0 bases, with 25 bases left in between.